This TCR beta chain was retrieved from a study of identical twins. Study conclusions and caveats: Excess sharing by twins proved weaker in beta out-of-frame sequences.

As to this clonotype: Its antigen is still unknown.

Trimming pared 5 bases from V and 4 bases from J, leaving 11 bases between. Per germline, CDR1 SGHNT and CDR2 YENEEA. CDR3 size: 13 residues. In TCRdb, the 5' RACE reads were re-called with MiXCR into one record per CDR3 protein. The repertoire consists of some 500,000 distinct CDR3 sequences, with 20% to 25% occurring once and the leading ten covering around 0.9%. Another study also made use of these data, one on T cells expressing NK-cell markers. Turning to that study: Repertoires of TCR beta were obtained from T cells sorted as CD3+CD56+NKG2C+, CD3+CD56+NKG2C- and CD3+CD56-NKG2C+. Sorting of alpha-beta TCR T cells alone was achieved in several experiments with an anti-gamma-delta TCR antibody.

The V call is TRBV11-3, the J call TRBJ1-1; D gene unclear. The sequenced material came from CD4+ T cells sorted from blood. This TCR came from a woman aged 18-29 years in good health. The CDR3 bases are TGTGCCAGCAGCCCGTACAATTCCACTGAAGCTTTCTTT. Translating it yields CASSPYNSTEAFF.